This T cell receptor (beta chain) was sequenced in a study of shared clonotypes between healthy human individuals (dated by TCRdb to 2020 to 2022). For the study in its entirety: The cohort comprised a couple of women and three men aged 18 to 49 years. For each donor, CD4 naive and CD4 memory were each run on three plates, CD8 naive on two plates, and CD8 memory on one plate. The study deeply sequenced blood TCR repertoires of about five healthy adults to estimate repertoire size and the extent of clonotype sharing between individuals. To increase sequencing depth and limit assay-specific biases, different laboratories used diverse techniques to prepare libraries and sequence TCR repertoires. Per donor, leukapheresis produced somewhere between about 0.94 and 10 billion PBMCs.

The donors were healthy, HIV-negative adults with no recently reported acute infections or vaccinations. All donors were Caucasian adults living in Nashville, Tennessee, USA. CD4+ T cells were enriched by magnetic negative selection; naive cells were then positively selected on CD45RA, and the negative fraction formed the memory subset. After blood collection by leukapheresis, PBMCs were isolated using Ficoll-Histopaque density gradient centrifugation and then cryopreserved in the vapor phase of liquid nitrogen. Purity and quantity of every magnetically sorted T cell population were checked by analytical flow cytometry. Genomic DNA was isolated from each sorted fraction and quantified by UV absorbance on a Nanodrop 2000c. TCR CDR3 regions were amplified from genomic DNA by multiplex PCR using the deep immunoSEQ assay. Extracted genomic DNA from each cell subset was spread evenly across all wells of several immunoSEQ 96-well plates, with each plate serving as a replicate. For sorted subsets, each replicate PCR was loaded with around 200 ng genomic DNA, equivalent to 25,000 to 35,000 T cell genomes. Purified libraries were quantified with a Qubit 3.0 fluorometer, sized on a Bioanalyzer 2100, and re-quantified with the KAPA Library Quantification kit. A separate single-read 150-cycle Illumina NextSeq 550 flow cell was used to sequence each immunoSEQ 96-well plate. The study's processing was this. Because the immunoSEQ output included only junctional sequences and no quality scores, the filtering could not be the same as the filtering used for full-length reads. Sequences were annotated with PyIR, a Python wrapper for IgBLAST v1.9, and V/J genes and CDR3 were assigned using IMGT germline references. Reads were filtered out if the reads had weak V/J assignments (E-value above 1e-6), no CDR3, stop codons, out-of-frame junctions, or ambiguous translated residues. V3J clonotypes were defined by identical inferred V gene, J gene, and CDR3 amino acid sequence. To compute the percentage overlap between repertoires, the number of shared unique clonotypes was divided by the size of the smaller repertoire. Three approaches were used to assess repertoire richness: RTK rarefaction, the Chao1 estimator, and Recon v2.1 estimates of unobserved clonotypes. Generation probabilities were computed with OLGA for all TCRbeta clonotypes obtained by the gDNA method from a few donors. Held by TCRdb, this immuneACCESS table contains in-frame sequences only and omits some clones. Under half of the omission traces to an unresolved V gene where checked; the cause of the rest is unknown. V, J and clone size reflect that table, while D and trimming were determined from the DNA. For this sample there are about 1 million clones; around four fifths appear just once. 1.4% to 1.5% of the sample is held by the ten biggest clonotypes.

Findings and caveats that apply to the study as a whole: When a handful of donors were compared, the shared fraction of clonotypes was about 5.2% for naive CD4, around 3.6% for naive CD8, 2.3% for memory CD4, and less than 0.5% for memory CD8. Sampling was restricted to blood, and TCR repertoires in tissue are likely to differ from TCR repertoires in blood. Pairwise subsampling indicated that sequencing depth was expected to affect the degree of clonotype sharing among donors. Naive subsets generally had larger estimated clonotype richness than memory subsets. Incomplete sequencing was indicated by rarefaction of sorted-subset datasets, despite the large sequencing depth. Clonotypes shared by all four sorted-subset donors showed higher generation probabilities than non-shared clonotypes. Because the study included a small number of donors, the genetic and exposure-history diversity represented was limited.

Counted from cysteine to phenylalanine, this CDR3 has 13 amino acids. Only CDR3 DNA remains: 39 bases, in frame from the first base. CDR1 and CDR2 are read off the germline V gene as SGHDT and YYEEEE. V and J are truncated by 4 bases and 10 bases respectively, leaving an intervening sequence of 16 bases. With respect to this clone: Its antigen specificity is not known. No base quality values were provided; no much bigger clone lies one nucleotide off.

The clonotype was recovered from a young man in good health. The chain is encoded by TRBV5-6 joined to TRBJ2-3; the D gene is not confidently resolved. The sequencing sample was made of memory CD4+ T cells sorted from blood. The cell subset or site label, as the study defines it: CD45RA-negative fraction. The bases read TGTGCCAGCAGCCAGACCTTCTACGACGCGCAGTATTTT. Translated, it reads CASSQTFYDAQYF.